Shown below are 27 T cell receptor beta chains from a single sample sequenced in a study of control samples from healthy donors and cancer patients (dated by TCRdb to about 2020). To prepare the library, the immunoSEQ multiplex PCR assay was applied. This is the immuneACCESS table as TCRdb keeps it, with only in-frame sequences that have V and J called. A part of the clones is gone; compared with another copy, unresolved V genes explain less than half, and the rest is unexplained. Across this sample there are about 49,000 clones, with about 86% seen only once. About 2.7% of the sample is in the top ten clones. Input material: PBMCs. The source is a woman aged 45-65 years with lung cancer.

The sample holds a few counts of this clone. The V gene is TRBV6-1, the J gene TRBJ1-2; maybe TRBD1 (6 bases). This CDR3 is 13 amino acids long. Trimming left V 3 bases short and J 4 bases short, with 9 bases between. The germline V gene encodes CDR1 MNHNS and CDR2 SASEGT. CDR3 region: CASSEEGGYGYTF. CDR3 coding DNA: TGTGCCAGCAGTGAGGAAGGGGGCTATGGCTACACCTTC.

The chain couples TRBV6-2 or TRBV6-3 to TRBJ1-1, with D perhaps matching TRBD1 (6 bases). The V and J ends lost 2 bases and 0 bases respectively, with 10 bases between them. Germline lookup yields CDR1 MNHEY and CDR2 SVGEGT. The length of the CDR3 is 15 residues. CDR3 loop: CASSYTGQLNTEAFF. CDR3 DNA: TGTGCCAGCAGTTACACCGGACAGCTGAACACTGAAGCTTTCTTT.

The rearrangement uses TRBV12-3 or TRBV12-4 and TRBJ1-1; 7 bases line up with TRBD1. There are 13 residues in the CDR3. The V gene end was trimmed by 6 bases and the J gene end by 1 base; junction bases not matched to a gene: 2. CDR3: CASREGANTEAFF. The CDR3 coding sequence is TGTGCCAGCAGGGAGGGGGCGAACACTGAAGCTTTCTTT.

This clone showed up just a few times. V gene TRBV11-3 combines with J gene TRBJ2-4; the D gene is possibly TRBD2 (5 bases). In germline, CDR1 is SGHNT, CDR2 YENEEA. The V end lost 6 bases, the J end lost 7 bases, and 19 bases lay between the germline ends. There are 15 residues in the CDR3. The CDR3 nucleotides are TGTGCCAGCAGTGGCGGAAGAACCCCGGGGAACATTCAGTACTTC. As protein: CASSGGRTPGNIQYF. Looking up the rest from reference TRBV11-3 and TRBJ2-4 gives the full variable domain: EAGVVQSPRYKIIEKKQPVAFWCNPISGHNTLYWYLQNLGQGPELLIRYENEEAVDDSQLPKDRFSAERLKGVDSTLKIQPAELGDSAVYLCASSGGRTPGNIQYFGAGTRLSVL.

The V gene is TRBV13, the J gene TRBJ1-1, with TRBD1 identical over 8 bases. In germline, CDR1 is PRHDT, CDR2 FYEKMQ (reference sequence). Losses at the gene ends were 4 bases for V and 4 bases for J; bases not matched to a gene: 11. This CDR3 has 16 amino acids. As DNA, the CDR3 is TGTGCCAGCAGCTCAACCCGGACAGGGCAGAGCACTGAAGCTTTCTTT. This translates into CASSSTRTGQSTEAFF.

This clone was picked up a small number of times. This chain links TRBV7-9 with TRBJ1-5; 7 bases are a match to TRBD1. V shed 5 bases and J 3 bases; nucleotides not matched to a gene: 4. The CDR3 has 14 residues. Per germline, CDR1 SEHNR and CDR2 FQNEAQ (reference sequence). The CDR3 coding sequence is TGTGCCAGCAGCGAGACAGGGTACAATCAGCCCCAGCATTTT. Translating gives CASSETGYNQPQHF.

CDR3 nucleotides: TGTGCCAGCAGCCAAGTTCGTGAAACTGAAGCTTTCTTT. Its protein product is CASSQVRETEAFF. This chain connects TRBV3-1 (or the pseudogene TRBV3-2) to TRBJ1-1; D ambiguous. Looked up from germline, CDR1 is LGHDT and CDR2 is YNNKEL (reference sequence). The CDR3 runs 13 residues. Between the trimmed V and J ends, which lost 1 base and 5 bases, there was a span of 8 bases.

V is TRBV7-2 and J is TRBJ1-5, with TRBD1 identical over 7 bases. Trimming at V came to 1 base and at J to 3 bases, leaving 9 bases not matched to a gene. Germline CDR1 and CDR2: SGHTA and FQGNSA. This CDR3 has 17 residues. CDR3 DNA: TGTGCCAGCAGCTTAGTTGAGACAGGGTTGTTCAATCAGCCCCAGCATTTT. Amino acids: CASSLVETGLFNQPQHF. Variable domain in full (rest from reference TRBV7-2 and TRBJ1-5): GAGVSQSPSNKVTEKGKDVELRCDPISGHTALYWYRQSLGQGLEFLIYFQGNSAPDKSGLPSDRFSAERTGGSVSTLTIQRTQQEDSAVYLCASSLVETGLFNQPQHFGDGTRLSIL.

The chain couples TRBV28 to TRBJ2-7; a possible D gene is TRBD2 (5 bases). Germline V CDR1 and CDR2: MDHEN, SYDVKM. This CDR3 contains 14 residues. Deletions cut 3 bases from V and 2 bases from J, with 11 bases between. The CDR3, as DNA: TGTGCCAGCAGTTTCCGGGATAGGGCCTACGAGCAGTACTTC. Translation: CASSFRDRAYEQYF.

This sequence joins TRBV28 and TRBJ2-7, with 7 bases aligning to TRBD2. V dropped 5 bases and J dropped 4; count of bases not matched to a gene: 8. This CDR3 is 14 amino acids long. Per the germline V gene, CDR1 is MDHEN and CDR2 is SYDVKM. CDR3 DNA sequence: TGTGCCAGCAGTAGGGGAGGGACTACTTACGAGCAGTACTTC. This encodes CASSRGGTTYEQYF.

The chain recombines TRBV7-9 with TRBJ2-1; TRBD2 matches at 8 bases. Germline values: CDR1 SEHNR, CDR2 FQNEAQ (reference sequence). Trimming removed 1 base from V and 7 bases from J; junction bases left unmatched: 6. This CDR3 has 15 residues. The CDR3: CASSLGSGVWNEQFF. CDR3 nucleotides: TGTGCCAGCAGCTTAGGTAGCGGGGTATGGAATGAGCAGTTCTTC.

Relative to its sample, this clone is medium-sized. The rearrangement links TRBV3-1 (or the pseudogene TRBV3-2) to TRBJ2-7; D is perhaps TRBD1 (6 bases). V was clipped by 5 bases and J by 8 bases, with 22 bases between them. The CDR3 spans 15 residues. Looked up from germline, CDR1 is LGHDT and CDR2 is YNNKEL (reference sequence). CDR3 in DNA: TGTGCCAGCAGCGGCCGACAGGAGGCCTCTACGAAGCAGTACTTC. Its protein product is CASSGRQEASTKQYF.

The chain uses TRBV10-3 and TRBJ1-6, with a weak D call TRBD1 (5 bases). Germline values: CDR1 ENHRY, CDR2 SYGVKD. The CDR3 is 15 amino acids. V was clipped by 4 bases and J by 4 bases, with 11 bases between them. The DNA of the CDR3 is TGTGCCATCAGTGCGGACAACGGTTATAATTCACCCCTCCACTTT. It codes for CAISADNGYNSPLHF.

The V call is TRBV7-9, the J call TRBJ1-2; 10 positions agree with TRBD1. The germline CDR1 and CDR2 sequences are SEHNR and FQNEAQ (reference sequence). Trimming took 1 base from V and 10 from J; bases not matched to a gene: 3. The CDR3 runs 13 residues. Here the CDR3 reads CASSLGGQGNYTF. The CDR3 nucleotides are TGTGCCAGCAGCTTAGGGGGACAGGGGAACTACACCTTC.

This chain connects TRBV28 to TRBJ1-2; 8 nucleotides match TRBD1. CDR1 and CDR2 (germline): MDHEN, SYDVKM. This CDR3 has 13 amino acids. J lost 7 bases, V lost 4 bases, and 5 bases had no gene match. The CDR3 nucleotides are TGTGCCAGCAGTTCCGGACAGGGACGTGGCTACACCTTC. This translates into CASSSGQGRGYTF.

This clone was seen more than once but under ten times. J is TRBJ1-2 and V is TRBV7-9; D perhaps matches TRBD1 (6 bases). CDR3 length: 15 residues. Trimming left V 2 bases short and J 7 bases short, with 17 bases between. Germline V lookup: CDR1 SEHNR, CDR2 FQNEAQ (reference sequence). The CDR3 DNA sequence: TGTGCCAGCAGCTTATCCCAGGGGTCAGAGGCTGGCTACACCTTC. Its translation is CASSLSQGSEAGYTF.

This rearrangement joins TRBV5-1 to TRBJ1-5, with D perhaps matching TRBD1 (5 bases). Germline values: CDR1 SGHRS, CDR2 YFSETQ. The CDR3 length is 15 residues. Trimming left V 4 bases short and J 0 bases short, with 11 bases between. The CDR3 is CASSPRGGSNQPQHF. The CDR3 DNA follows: TGCGCCAGCAGCCCGCGGGGGGGTAGCAATCAGCCCCAGCATTTT. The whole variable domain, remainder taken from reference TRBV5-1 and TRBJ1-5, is KAGVTQTPRYLIKTRGQQVTLSCSPISGHRSVSWYQQTPGQGLQFLFEYFSETQRNKGNFPGRFSGRQFSNSRSEMNVSTLELGDSALYLCASSPRGGSNQPQHFGDGTRLSIL.

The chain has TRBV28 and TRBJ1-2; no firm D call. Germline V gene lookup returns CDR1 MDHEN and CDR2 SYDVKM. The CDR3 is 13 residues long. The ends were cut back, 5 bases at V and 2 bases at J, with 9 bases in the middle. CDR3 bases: TGTGCCAGCAGTACGACACCAAACTATGGCTACACCTTC. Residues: CASSTTPNYGYTF.

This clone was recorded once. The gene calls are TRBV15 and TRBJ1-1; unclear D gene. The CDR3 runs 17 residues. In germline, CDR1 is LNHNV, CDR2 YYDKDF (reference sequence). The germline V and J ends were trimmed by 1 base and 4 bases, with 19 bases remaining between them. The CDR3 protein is CATSRAAGSRMGTEAFF. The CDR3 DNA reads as TGTGCCACCAGCAGAGCCGCCGGGTCCCGGATGGGCACTGAAGCTTTCTTT. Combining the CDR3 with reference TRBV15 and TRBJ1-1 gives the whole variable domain DAMVIQNPRYQVTQFGKPVTLSCSQTLNHNVMYWYQQKSSQAPKLLFHYYDKDFNNEADTPDNFQSRRPNTSFCFLDIRSPGLGDTAMYLCATSRAAGSRMGTEAFFGQGTRLTVV.

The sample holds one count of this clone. The CDR3 sequence: CASSFSLTTDTQYF. DNA for the CDR3: TGTGCCAGCAGCTTTTCCTTAACCACAGATACGCAGTATTTT. The chain combines TRBV7-7 with TRBJ2-3; D is ambiguous. The CDR3 contains 14 residues. Deletions cut 3 bases from V and 2 bases from J, with 9 bases between. CDR1 SSHAT and CDR2 FNYEAQ come from the germline V gene (reference sequence).

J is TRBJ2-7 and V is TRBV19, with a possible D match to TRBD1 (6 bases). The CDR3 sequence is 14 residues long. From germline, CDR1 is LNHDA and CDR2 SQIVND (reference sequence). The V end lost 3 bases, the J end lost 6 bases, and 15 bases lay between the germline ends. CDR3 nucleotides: TGTGCCAGTAGTATTCGCGGACAGCCAAGCGAGCAGTACTTC. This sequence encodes CASSIRGQPSEQYF.

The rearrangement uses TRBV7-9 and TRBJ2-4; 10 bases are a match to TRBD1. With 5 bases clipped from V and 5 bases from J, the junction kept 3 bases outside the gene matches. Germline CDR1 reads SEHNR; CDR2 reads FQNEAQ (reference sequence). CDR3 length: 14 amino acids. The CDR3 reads CASSPGQGQNIQYF. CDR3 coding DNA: TGTGCCAGCAGCCCGGGACAGGGGCAAAACATTCAGTACTTC. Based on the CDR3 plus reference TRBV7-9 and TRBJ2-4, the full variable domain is DTGVSQNPRHKITKRGQNVTFRCDPISEHNRLYWYRQTLGQGPEFLTYFQNEAQLEKSRLLSDRFSAERPKGSFSTLEIQRTEQGDSAMYLCASSPGQGQNIQYFGAGTRLSVL.

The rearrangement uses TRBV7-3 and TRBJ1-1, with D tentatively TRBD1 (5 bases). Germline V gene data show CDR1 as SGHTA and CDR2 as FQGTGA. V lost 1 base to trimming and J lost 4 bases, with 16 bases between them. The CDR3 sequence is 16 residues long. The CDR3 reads CASSLIMGGIGTEAFF. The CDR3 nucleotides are TGTGCCAGCAGCTTAATAATGGGGGGAATAGGCACTGAAGCTTTCTTT.

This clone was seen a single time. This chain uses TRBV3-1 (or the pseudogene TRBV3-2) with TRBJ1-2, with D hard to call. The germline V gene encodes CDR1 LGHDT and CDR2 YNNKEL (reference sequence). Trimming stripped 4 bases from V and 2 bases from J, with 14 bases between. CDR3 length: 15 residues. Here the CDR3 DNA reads TGTGCCAGCAGCCCCGACCCCACCACAAACTATGGCTACACCTTC. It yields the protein CASSPDPTTNYGYTF.

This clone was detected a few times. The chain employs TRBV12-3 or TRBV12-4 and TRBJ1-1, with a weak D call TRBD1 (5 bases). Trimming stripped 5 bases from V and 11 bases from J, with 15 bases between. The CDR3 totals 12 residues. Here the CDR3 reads CASSGRVSAAFF. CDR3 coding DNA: TGTGCCAGCAGTGGCAGGGTTTCGGCGGCTTTCTTT.

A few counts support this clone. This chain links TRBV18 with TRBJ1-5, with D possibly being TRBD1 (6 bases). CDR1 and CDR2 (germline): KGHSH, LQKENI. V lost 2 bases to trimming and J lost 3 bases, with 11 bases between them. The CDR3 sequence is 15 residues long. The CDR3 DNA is TGTGCCAGCTCACCAACAGGGAGGGACAATCAGCCCCAGCATTTT. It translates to CASSPTGRDNQPQHF.

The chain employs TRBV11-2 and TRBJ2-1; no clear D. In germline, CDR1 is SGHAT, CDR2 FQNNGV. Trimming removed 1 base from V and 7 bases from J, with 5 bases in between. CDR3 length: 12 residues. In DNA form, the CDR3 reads TGTGCCAGCAGCTTAGTAGGAAATGAGCAGTTCTTC. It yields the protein CASSLVGNEQFF.